Each of the 2 T cell receptor beta chains below was sequenced from the same sample in a study of T cell repertoires in cytomegalovirus infection. TCRdb analysed the reads with MiXCR anew, one entry per CDR3 protein. Altogether around 210,000 distinct CDR3 sequences are present, 6.5% being singletons, with the ten largest covering roughly 6%. The sample consisted of PBMCs. The origin of the receptors is a human donor in good health (CMV status not recorded). Some clones in this sample may be carry-over from other donors' samples.

This clonotype was seen repeatedly, ten times or more. The gene calls are TRBV14 and TRBJ2-6; no clear D. Germline CDR1 SGHDN, CDR2 FVKESK. The CDR3 extends over 12 amino acids. V lost 5 bases, J lost 2 bases, and 1 base lay in between. The CDR3 DNA is TGTGCCAGCAGCGCTGGGGCCAACGTCCTGACTTTC. This gives the protein CASSAGANVLTF.

At least ten counts were recorded for this clonotype. J is TRBJ2-2 and V is TRBV12-3 or TRBV12-4; TRBD2 agrees at 8 bases. The CDR3 length is 16 residues. Trimming removed 3 bases from V and 1 base from J; junction bases left unmatched: 4. This CDR3 reads CASSFLAGRNTGELFF. In DNA, the CDR3 is TGTGCCAGCAGTTTCCTAGCGGGTCGGAACACCGGGGAGCTGTTTTTT.